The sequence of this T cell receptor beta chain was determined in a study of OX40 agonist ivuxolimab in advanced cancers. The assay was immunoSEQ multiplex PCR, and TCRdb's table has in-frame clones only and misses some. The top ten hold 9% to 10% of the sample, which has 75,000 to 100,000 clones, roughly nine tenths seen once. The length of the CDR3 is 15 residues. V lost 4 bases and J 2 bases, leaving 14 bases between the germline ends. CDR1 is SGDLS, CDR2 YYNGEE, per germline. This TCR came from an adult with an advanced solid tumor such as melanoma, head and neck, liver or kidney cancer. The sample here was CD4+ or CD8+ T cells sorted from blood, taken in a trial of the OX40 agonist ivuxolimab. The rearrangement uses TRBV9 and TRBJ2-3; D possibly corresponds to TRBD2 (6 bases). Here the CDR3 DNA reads TGTGCCAGCAGCCGGATGGCGGGAACCACAGATACGCAGTATTTT. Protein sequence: CASSRMAGTTDTQYF. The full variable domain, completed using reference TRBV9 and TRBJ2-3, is DSGVTQTPKHLITATGQRVTLRCSPRSGDLSVYWYQQSLDQGLQFLIQYYNGEERAKGNILERFSAQQFPDLHSELNLSSLELGDSALYFCASSRMAGTTDTQYFGPGTRLTVL.